A selection of T cell receptor beta chains follows, all from one sample in a study of T cells in tuberculosis. Sequencing used immunoSEQ multiplex PCR; TCRdb keeps in-frame clones, though not all of them. The sample has tens of thousands of clones, approximately 90% seen once. The sequencing input was CD1b-GMM tetramer-negative cells sorted from PBMCs. These receptors were taken from an adult woman with latent tuberculosis. Both conserved end residues are trimmed from each CDR3. D genes are given only for firm matches.

v_call d_call cdr3_aa
TRBV13 TRBD1 ASSRKPTGVVTEAF
TRBV10-1 NA ASSESGYGYT
TRBV5-1 NA ASSLESRVNTEAF
TRBV4-1 TRBD2 ASGTSGETQY
TRBV7-9 NA ASSLGPLGQTNSPLH
TRBV13 NA ASSPAPTGWETQY
TRBV19 NA AARTGSQGRFL
TRBV9 NA ASSVREGGVTGELF
TRBV5-4 TRBD2 ASSLGASGPLDTQY
TRBV19 NA ASGRGVGQQETQY
TRBV6-6 NA ASTGWRTDYEQY
TRBV6-5 NA ASSPIYPGADTQY
TRBV13 TRBD2 ASSRGLAGGQETQY
TRBV7-2 TRBD1 ASSLVGQGDYGYT
TRBV7-9 NA ASSLGQSFYGYT
TRBV5-6 TRBD1 ASSGRTGETQY
TRBV5-1 NA ASSLAKDTQY
TRBV29-1 NA SVFYSGNTIY
TRBV11-3 TRBD1 ASSLGDRGGNEQF
TRBV19 NA ASSSGGYENSPLH
TRBV5-6 TRBD2 ASSLAGGTGELF
TRBV30 TRBD1 ASGQGITDTQY
TRBV15 NA ATSRHSGNEKLF
TRBV27 NA ASSLQGLGNQPQH
TRBV4-3 NA ASSQGRGGAGELF
TRBV19 TRBD1 ASAIGTVTYEQY
TRBV6-5 TRBD2 ASSYYTSGGETQY
TRBV19 TRBD2 ASSSERGVLNEQF
TRBV7-9 NA ASSALGGYYT